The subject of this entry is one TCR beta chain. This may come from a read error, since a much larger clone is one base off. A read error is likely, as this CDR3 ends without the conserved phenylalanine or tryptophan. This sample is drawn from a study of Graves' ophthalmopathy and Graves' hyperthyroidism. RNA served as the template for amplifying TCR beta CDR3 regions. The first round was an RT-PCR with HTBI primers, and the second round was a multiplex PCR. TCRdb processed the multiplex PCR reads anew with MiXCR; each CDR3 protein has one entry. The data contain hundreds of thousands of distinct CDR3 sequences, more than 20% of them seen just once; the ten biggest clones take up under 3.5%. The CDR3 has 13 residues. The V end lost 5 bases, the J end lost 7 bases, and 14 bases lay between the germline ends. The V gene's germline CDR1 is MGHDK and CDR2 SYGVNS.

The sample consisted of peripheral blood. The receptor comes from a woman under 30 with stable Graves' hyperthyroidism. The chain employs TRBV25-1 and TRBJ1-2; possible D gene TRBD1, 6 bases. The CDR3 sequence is CASSSGGAGGYTL. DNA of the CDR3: TGTGCCAGCAGTAGCGGGGGCGCGGGTGGCTACACCTTG.